This T cell receptor (beta chain) was obtained from a study of T cells generated in artificial thymic organoids (dated by TCRdb to 2016 to 2017). Regarding the study in general: TCR alpha and beta CDR3 repertoires of in vitro artificial thymic organoid-derived CD8 single positive T cells were compared with thymic and peripheral blood naive CD8 T cells. The displayed repertoire sequencing data were described as being representative of three independent experiments. Beyond this particular receptor, the publication reports: Physiological TCR clonotype diversity, comparable to that of thymic and blood naive CD8 T cells, was observed in organoid-derived CD8 single positive T cells. No skewed Valpha or Vbeta usage appeared in organoid-derived T cells, arguing against dominance of unconventional lineages or clonal expansions.

This clonotype is categorized as medium-sized (0.01 to 0.1%). Its target antigen remains unknown. One base away there is no much larger clone; base qualities are not given. TCRalpha and TCRbeta libraries were amplified in separate semi-nested PCR reactions using Advantage 2 and reverse primers located in the TRAC or TRBC constant regions. First-strand cDNA synthesis used between 3.5 and 500 ng of total RNA. TCR cDNA libraries were generated by 5'-RACE using the SMARTer PCR cDNA Synthesis kit, with a poly-dT primer employed for first-strand synthesis. Sample-specific 5-nucleotide barcodes were carried by the semi-nested constant-region reverse primers, and the resulting products were cleaned using the Zymo DNA Clean and Concentrator-5 kit. Pools of up to ten barcoded samples were ligated to Illumina adaptors and sequenced on an Illumina MiSeq as 2 x 150 bp paired-end reads. For the original study's pipeline: After demultiplexing, reads were aligned with BLAT to a custom library containing all human TRAV, TRAJ, TRBV, TRBD and TRBJ combinations from IMGT. The best BLAT hits were picked using pslCDnaFilter (-maxAligns=1, -ignoreIntrons), and custom Perl scripts were used to calculate clonotype frequencies. The raw public reads went through TCRdb reprocessing: fastp at Q25, MiXCR clone calling, in-frame beta chains kept. A single entry per CDR3 protein holds the most common genes and DNA from its merged rows. The V and J calls shown here were made by TCRdb, not taken from the authors' results. This sample comprises fewer than 5,500 distinct CDR3 sequences, less than 30% of them detected only once. The ten largest clones take up under 3% of the sample.

To build artificial thymic organoids, human HSPCs were aggregated with MS5 murine stromal cells transduced with human DLL1, and the aggregates were cultured at an air-liquid interface. FACS-purified CD34+CD3- hematopoietic stem and progenitor cells depleted of residual T cells were used to seed the organoids. The culture medium for the organoids was serum-free RB27, which consists of RPMI 1640 supplemented with B27, FLT3L, IL-7 and ascorbic acid. Organoid and thymic CD3+TCRalphabeta+CD8 single positive T cells were FACS sorted before RNA extraction. Total RNA was purified from around 40,000 to 200,000 sorted cells per sample with the RNeasy Micro kit, and quality checked on an Agilent RNA 6000 Nano chip. CDR1 and CDR2 are read off the germline V gene as SGHRS and YFSETQ. The CDR3 runs 14 residues from the cysteine to the phenylalanine. Just the 42-base CDR3 DNA is kept, in frame starting at base 1. Trimming takes 4 bases off V and 0 bases off J; junction bases not matched to a gene: 2.

This clonotype was sampled from a human donor who gave cord blood stem cells for thymic organoid culture, a cardiac surgery patient who gave postnatal thymus, or a blood donor (not recorded which). Sample: naive CD8+ T cells grown in artificial thymic organoids from cord blood stem and progenitor cells. The cell subset or site tag for this specimen amounts to: CD3+TCRalphabeta+CD8SP T cells; for blood, CD45RO-CCR7+ naive CD8+ T cells. This chain joins TRBV5-1 to TRBJ1-2, and 8 junctional nucleotides match TRBD1. The DNA sequence is given as TGCGCCAGCAGCCCAGGGGGCCCTAACTATGGCTACACCTTC. Its translation reads: CASSPGGPNYGYTF. The full variable domain, completed from the reference TRBV5-1 and TRBJ1-2 proteins outside the CDR3, reads KAGVTQTPRYLIKTRGQQVTLSCSPISGHRSVSWYQQTPGQGLQFLFEYFSETQRNKGNFPGRFSGRQFSNSRSEMNVSTLELGDSALYLCASSPGGPNYGYTFGSGTRLTVV.